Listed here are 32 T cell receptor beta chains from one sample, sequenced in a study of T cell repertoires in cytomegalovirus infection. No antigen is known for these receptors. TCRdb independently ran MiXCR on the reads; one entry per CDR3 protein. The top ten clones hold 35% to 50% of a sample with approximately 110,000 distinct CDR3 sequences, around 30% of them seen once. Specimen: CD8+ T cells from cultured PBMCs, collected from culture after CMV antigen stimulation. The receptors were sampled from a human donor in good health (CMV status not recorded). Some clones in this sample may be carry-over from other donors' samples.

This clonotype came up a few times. CDR3 residues: CASSYRGFSYEQYF. The CDR3 DNA sequence: TGTGCCAGCAGTTACCGAGGCTTCTCCTACGAGCAGTACTTC. This rearrangement joins TRBV6-5 to TRBJ2-7, with D unclear. The V end lost 2 bases, the J end lost 0 bases, and 8 bases lay between the germline ends. From germline, CDR1 is MNHEY and CDR2 SVGAGI. The length of the CDR3 is 14 residues.

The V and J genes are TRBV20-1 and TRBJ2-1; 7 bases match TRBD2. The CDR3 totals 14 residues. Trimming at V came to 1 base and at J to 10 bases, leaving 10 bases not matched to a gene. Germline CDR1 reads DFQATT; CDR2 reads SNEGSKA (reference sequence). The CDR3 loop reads CSARGPSGVGEQFF. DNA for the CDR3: TGCAGTGCTAGAGGGCCTAGCGGAGTCGGCGAGCAGTTCTTC.

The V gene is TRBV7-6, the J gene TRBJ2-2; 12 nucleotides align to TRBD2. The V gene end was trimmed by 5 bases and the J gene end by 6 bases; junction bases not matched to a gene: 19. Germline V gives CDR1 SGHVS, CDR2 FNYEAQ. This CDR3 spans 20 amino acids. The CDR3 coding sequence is TGTGCCAGCAGCCAAAACTCTGGACTAGCGGGGAAGACGGTGGCCGGGGAGCTGTTTTTT. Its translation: CASSQNSGLAGKTVAGELFF.

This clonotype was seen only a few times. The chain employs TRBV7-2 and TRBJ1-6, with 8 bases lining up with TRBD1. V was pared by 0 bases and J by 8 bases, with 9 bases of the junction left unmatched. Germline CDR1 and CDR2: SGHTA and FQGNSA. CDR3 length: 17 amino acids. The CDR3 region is CASSLAWAGGFDSPLHF. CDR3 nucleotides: TGTGCCAGCAGCTTAGCGTGGGCAGGGGGCTTCGATTCACCCCTCCACTTT. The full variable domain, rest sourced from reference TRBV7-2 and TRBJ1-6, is GAGVSQSPSNKVTEKGKDVELRCDPISGHTALYWYRQSLGQGLEFLIYFQGNSAPDKSGLPSDRFSAERTGGSVSTLTIQRTQQEDSAVYLCASSLAWAGGFDSPLHFGNGTRLTVT.

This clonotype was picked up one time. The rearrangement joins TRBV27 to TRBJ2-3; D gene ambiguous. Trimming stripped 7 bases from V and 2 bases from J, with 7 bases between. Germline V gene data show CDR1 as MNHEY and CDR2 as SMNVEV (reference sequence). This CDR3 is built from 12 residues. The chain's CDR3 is CASNLPTDTQYF. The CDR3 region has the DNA TGTGCCAGCAACCTCCCCACAGATACGCAGTATTTT.

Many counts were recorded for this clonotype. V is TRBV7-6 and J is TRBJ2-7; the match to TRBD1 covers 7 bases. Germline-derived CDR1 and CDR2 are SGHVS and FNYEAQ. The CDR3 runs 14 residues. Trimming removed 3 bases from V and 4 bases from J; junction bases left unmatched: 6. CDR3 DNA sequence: TGTGCCAGCAGCTTGGGACAGCTTTCGTACGAGCAGTACTTC. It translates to CASSLGQLSYEQYF.

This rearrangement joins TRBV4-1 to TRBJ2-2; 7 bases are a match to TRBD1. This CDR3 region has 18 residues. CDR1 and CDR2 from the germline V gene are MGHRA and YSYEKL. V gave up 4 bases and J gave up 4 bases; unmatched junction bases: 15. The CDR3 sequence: CASSPRGQSRSGTGELFF. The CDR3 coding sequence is TGCGCCAGCAGCCCCCGGGGACAGTCCCGATCGGGCACCGGGGAGCTGTTTTTT.

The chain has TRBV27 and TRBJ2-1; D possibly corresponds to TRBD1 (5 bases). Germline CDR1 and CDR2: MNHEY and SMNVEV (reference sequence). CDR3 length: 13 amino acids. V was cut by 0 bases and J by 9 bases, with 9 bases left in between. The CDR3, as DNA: TGTGCCAGCAGTTTATCCAGGGATGGTGAGCAGTTCTTC. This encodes CASSLSRDGEQFF.

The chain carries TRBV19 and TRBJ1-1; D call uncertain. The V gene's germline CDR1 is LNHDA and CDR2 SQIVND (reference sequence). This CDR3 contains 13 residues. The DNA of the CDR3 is TGTGCTAGCAAACCTGGAGCTTTCACTGAAGCTTTCTTT. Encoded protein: CASKPGAFTEAFF.

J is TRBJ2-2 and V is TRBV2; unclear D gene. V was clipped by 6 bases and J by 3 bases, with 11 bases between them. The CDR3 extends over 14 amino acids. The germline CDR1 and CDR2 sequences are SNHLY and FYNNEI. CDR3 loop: CASRKDGYTGELFF. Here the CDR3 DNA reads TGTGCCAGCAGGAAGGACGGGTACACCGGGGAGCTGTTTTTT.

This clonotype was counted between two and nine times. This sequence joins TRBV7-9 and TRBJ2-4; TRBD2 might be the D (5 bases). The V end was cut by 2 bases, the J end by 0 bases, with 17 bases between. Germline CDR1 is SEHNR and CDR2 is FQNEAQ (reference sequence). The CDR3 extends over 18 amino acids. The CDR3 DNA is TGTGCCAGCAGCTTAACCCCGGGTCCGGGGATAGCCAAAAACATTCAGTACTTC. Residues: CASSLTPGPGIAKNIQYF.

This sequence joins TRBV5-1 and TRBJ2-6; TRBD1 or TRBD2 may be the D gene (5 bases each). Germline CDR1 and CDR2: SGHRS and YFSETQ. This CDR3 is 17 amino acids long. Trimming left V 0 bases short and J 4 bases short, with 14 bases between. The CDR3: CASSLGQGPPGANVLTF. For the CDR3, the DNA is TGCGCCAGCAGCTTGGGGCAGGGACCCCCCGGGGCCAACGTCCTGACTTTC. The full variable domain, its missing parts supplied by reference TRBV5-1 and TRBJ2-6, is KAGVTQTPRYLIKTRGQQVTLSCSPISGHRSVSWYQQTPGQGLQFLFEYFSETQRNKGNFPGRFSGRQFSNSRSEMNVSTLELGDSALYLCASSLGQGPPGANVLTFGAGSRLTVL.

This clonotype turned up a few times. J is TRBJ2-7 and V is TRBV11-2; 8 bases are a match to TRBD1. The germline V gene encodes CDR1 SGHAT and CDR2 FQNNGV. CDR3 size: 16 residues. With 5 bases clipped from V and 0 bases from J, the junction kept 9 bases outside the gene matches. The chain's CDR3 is CASSGTGTGVSYEQYF. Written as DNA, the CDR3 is TGTGCCAGCAGCGGAACCGGGACAGGTGTCTCCTACGAGCAGTACTTC.

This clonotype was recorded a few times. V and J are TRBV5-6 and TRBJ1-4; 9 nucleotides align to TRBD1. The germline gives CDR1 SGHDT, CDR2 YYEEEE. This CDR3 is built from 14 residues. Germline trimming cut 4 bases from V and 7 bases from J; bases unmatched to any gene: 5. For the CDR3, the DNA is TGTGCCAGCAGCAAGACAGGGGGAGCTGAAAAACTGTTTTTT. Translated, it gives CASSKTGGAEKLFF.

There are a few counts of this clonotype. The DNA of the CDR3 is TGTGCCAGCACCGGTGACGGGGGGGCCGGCGGTACGCAGTATTTT. Translated: CASTGDGGAGGTQYF. V gene TRBV6-6 combines with J gene TRBJ2-3; 8 bases agree with TRBD2. CDR1 is MNHNY and CDR2 is SVGAGI in the germline V gene (reference sequence). V dropped 7 bases and J dropped 8; count of bases not matched to a gene: 14. The CDR3 spans 15 residues.

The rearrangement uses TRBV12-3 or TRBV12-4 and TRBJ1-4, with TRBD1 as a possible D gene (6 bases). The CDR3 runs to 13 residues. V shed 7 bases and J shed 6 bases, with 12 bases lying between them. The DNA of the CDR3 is TGTGCCAGCAACGAGGGGGTTGATGAAAAACTGTTTTTT. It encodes CASNEGVDEKLFF.

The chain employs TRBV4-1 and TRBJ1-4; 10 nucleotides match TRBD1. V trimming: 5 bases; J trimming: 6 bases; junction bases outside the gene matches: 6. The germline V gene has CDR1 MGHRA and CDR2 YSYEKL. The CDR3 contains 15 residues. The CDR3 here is CASSSDRGPDEKLFF. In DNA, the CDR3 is TGCGCCAGCAGCTCTGACAGGGGGCCTGATGAAAAACTGTTTTTT.

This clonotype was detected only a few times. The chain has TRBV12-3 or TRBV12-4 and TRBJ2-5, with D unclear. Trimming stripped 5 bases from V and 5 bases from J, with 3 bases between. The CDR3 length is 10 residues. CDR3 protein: CASSGETQYF. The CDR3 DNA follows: TGTGCCAGCAGTGGGGAGACCCAGTACTTC.

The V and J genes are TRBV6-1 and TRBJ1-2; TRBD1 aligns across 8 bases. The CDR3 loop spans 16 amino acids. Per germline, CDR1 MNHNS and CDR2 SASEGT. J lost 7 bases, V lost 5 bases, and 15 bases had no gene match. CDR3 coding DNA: TGTGCCAGCAGTTACTATCCGACAGGGGCGACGTTTGGCTACACCTTC. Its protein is CASSYYPTGATFGYTF.

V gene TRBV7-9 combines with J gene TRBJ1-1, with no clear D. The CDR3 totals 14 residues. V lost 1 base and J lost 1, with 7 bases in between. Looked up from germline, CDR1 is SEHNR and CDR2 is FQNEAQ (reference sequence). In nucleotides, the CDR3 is TGTGCCAGCAGCTTAGTGGGCGAGAACACTGAAGCTTTCTTT. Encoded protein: CASSLVGENTEAFF.

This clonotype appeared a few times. In nucleotides, the CDR3 is TGTGCCAGCAGCTTAGAGGCAGGGGTATCCGACGAGCAGTACTTC. It translates to CASSLEAGVSDEQYF. The rearrangement joins TRBV7-2 to TRBJ2-7; weak D call: TRBD1 (6 bases). The length of the CDR3 is 15 residues. The germline V gene encodes CDR1 SGHTA and CDR2 FQGNSA. V lost 1 base to trimming and J lost 5 bases, with 15 bases between them.

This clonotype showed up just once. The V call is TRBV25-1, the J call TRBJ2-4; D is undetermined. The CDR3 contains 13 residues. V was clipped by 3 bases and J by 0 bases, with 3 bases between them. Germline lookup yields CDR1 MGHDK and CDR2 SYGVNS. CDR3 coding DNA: TGTGCCAGCAGTGACACAGCCAAAAACATTCAGTACTTC. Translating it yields CASSDTAKNIQYF.

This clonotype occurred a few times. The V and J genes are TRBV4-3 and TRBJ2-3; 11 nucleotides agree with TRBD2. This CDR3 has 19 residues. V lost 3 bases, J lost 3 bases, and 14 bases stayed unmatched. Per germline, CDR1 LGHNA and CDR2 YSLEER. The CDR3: CASSQGNPTSGGRTDTQYF. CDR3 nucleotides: TGCGCCAGCAGCCAGGGAAATCCTACTAGCGGGGGACGGACAGATACGCAGTATTTT.

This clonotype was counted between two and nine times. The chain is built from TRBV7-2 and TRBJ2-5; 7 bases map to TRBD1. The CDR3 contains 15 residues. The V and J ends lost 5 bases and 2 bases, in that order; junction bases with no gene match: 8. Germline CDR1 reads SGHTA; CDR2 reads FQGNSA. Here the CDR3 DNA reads TGTGCCAGCAGCGGATTAAGACAGGGACAAGAGACCCAGTACTTC. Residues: CASSGLRQGQETQYF.

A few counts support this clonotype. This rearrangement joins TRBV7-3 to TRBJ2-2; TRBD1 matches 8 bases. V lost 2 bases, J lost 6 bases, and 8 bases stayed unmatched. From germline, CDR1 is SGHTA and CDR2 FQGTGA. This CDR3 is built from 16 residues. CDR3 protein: CASSLYDRGYSGELFF. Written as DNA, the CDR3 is TGTGCCAGCAGCTTATATGACAGGGGTTACTCCGGGGAGCTGTTTTTT.

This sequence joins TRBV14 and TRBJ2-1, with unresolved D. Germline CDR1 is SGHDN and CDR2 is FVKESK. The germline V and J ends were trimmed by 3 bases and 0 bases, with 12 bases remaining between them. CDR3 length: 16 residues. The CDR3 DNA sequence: TGTGCCAGCAGCCAGTCCGAACTCTACTCCTACAATGAGCAGTTCTTC. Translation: CASSQSELYSYNEQFF. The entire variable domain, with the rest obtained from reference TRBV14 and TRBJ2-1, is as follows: EAGVTQFPSHSVIEKGQTVTLRCDPISGHDNLYWYRRVMGKEIKFLLHFVKESKQDESGMPNNRFLAERTGGTYSTLKVQPAELEDSGVYFCASSQSELYSYNEQFFGPGTRLTVL.

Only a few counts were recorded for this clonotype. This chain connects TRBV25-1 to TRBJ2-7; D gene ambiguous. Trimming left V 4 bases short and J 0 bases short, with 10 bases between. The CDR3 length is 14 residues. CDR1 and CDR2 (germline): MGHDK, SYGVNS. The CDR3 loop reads CASSGRVPSYEQYF. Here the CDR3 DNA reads TGTGCCAGCAGTGGCCGGGTCCCCTCCTACGAGCAGTACTTC.

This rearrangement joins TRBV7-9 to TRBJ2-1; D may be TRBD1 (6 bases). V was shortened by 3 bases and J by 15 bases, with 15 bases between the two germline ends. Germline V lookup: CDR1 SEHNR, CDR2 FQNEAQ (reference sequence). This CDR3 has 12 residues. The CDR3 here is CASSFGQSWRFF. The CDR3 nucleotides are TGTGCCAGCAGCTTCGGACAGAGTTGGCGGTTCTTC.

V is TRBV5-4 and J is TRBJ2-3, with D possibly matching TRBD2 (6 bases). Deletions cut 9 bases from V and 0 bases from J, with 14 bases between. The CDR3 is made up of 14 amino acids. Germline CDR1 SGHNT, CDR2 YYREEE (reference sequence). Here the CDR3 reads CAIPSESSTDTQYF. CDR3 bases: TGTGCCATCCCTAGCGAATCTAGCACAGATACGCAGTATTTT.

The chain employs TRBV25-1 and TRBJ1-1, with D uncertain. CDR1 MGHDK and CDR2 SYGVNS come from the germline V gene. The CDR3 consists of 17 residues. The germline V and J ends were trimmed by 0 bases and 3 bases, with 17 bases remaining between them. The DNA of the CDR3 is TGTGCCAGCAGTGAATATTTTTCGGGGATAGATGACACTGAAGCTTTCTTT. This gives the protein CASSEYFSGIDDTEAFF.

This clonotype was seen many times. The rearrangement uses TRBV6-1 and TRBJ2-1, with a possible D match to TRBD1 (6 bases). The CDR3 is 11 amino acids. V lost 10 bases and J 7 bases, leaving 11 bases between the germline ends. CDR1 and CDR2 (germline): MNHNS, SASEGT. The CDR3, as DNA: TGTGCCACCGACGACAGGAATGAGCAGTTCTTC. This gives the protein CATDDRNEQFF.

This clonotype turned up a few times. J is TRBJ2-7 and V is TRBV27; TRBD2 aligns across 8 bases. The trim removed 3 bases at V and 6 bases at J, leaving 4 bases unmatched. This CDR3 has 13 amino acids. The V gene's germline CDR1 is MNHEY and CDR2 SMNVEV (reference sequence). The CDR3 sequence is CASSFGGAAEQYF. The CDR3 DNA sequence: TGTGCCAGCAGTTTCGGGGGGGCCGCCGAGCAGTACTTC.